The 28 T cell receptor beta chains below come from one sample, sequenced in a study of blood T cell repertoires in COVID-19. Sequencing was performed with immunoSEQ multiplex PCR; in TCRdb, only in-frame clones are kept and a portion is missing. The sample holds over 300,000 clones; 86% are singletons and the top ten take around 1.5%. Sequenced input: peripheral blood. The receptors originated from a woman aged 50 to 60 with acute or convalescent COVID-19.

This clone has more than one count but fewer than ten. The chain links TRBV5-1 to TRBJ2-3; unclear D gene. The CDR3 contains 16 residues. Trimming cost V 4 bases and J 0 bases, with 15 bases left between them. The germline CDR1 and CDR2 sequences are SGHRS and YFSETQ. This chain's CDR3 is CASSPTFPTSTDTQYF. In DNA form, the CDR3 reads TGCGCCAGCAGCCCGACTTTCCCTACTAGCACAGATACGCAGTATTTT.

The rearrangement links TRBV19 to TRBJ2-3; TRBD1 agrees at 7 bases. The J segment lost 2 bases and the V segment lost 6 bases, leaving 5 bases of the junction unmatched. The CDR3 consists of 14 residues. The germline CDR1 and CDR2 sequences are LNHDA and SQIVND (reference sequence). The CDR3 nucleotides read TGTGCCAGTAGGCTAACAGGGGACACAGATACGCAGTATTTT. It is translated as CASRLTGDTDTQYF.

The chain has TRBV18 and TRBJ2-3; perhaps TRBD1 as D (6 bases). The CDR3 runs 16 residues. CDR1 is KGHSH and CDR2 is LQKENI in the germline V gene. V lost 6 bases, J lost 4 bases, and 20 bases lay in between. CDR3 loop: CASSPAIRQASDTQYF. CDR3 nucleotide sequence: TGTGCCAGCTCTCCCGCGATTAGACAGGCCTCAGATACGCAGTATTTT.

The chain has TRBV6-5 and TRBJ2-7; tentative D call: TRBD2 (6 bases). This CDR3 spans 15 amino acids. Trimming cost V 0 bases and J 0 bases, with 9 bases left between them. The V gene's germline CDR1 is MNHEY and CDR2 SVGAGI. In DNA, the CDR3 is TGTGCCAGCAGTTACTCGAGCGGGCCCTCCTACGAGCAGTACTTC. Translated, it gives CASSYSSGPSYEQYF.

The rearrangement uses TRBV6-1 and TRBJ1-1; 11 bases line up with TRBD1. Unmatched junction bases numbered 4, after V lost 4 bases and J lost 0 bases. Germline lookup yields CDR1 MNHNS and CDR2 SASEGT. This CDR3 has 16 amino acids. The CDR3, as DNA: TGTGCCAGCAGTGTAGGGACAGGGGGGGTGAACACTGAAGCTTTCTTT. It encodes CASSVGTGGVNTEAFF.

This clone was detected ten times or more. V usage is TRBV28 and J usage is TRBJ1-2; TRBD1 matches 9 bases. CDR1 MDHEN and CDR2 SYDVKM come from the germline V gene. The CDR3 is made up of 15 amino acids. Unmatched junction bases numbered 6, after V lost 3 bases and J lost 4 bases. Written as DNA, the CDR3 is TGTGCCAGCAGTTTGGCGGGACAGGGTTTCTATGGCTACACCTTC. This codes for CASSLAGQGFYGYTF.

The V gene is TRBV9, the J gene TRBJ2-2; 10 bases are a match to TRBD2. Trimming took 1 base from V and 2 from J; bases not matched to a gene: 5. Germline V gene sequence: CDR1 SGDLS, CDR2 YYNGEE. The CDR3 extends over 17 amino acids. CDR3 loop: CASSVSRTSGNTGELFF. CDR3 DNA: TGTGCCAGCAGCGTATCAAGGACTAGCGGAAACACCGGGGAGCTGTTTTTT.

This clone was detected only a few times. J is TRBJ2-7 and V is TRBV3-1 (or the pseudogene TRBV3-2); 7 bases align to TRBD2. CDR1 is LGHDT, CDR2 YNNKEL, per germline (reference sequence). V was pared by 3 bases and J by 4 bases, with 9 bases of the junction left unmatched. CDR3 length: 15 amino acids. Here the CDR3 reads CASSHLRDYRYEQYF. Here the CDR3 DNA reads TGTGCCAGCAGCCACCTCCGGGACTACCGGTACGAGCAGTACTTC.

The chain employs TRBV21-1 and TRBJ1-1. TRBV21-1 is termed a pseudogene. The CDR3 runs to 15 residues. CDR3 residues: CASSNFSPTGTEAFF. CDR3 bases: TGTGCCAGCAGCAATTTCTCCCCTACGGGCACTGAAGCTTTCTTT.

This chain links TRBV2 with TRBJ1-2; no definite D call. Germline V lookup: CDR1 SNHLY, CDR2 FYNNEI. V shed 7 bases and J shed 7 bases, with 16 bases lying between them. CDR3 length: 13 amino acids. The CDR3 loop is CASTGFGSSGYTF. CDR3 in DNA: TGTGCCAGCACCGGGTTCGGGAGCTCTGGCTACACCTTC.

The V call is TRBV2, the J call TRBJ1-2; 7 bases fit TRBD1. Germline V CDR1 and CDR2: SNHLY, FYNNEI. The trim removed 4 bases at V and 6 bases at J, leaving 8 bases unmatched. The CDR3 extends over 14 amino acids. CDR3 in amino acids: CASSVRGLENGYTF. In DNA form, the CDR3 reads TGTGCCAGCAGTGTTAGGGGGCTGGAAAATGGCTACACCTTC.

CDR3 loop: CASSLGQGIGGELFF. In nucleotides, the CDR3 is TGTGCCAGCAGCTTGGGGCAGGGAATAGGTGGGGAGCTGTTTTTT. The V and J genes are TRBV5-4 and TRBJ2-2; a possible D gene is TRBD1 (5 bases). V was pared by 0 bases and J by 8 bases, with 14 bases between. The CDR3 extends over 15 amino acids. Per the germline V gene, CDR1 is SGHNT and CDR2 is YYREEE (reference sequence). Complete variable domain (other parts from reference TRBV5-4 and TRBJ2-2): ETGVTQSPTHLIKTRGQQVTLRCSSQSGHNTVSWYQQALGQGPQFIFQYYREEENGRGNFPPRFSGLQFPNYSSELNVNALELDDSALYLCASSLGQGIGGELFFGEGSRLTVL.

The rearrangement joins TRBV19 to TRBJ2-5; weak D call: TRBD2 (5 bases). V lost 3 bases to trimming and J lost 0 bases, with 11 bases between them. The CDR3 consists of 15 residues. Per the germline V gene, CDR1 is LNHDA and CDR2 is SQIVND (reference sequence). CDR3 amino acids: CASSISAVHQETQYF. The DNA of the CDR3 is TGTGCCAGTAGTATCTCAGCGGTGCACCAAGAGACCCAGTACTTC.

The chain carries TRBV6-1 and TRBJ2-5; the D gene is possibly TRBD1 (5 bases). The germline V and J ends were trimmed by 2 bases and 2 bases, with 12 bases remaining between them. The CDR3 runs 15 residues. The germline gives CDR1 MNHNS, CDR2 SASEGT. CDR3 residues: CASSELAGLQETQYF. DNA of the CDR3: TGTGCCAGCAGTGAACTGGCAGGGCTACAAGAGACCCAGTACTTC.

The chain has TRBV2 and TRBJ1-6; D not certain. In germline, CDR1 is SNHLY, CDR2 FYNNEI. V lost 1 base, J lost 11 bases, and 12 bases lay in between. The CDR3 length is 14 residues. CDR3 residues: CASSEERTGTPLHF. The DNA of the CDR3 is TGTGCCAGCAGTGAAGAGAGGACCGGGACACCCCTCCACTTT.

The chain joins TRBV20-1 to TRBJ2-7, with D unclear. CDR1 is DFQATT and CDR2 is SNEGSKA in the germline V gene (reference sequence). V dropped 3 bases and J dropped 3 bases, with 6 bases sitting between them. CDR3 size: 11 residues. This CDR3 reads CSARAYYEQYF. DNA of the CDR3: TGCAGTGCTAGGGCATACTACGAGCAGTACTTC.

The genes are TRBV7-9 and TRBJ1-3; no reliable D call. Germline assignment: CDR1 SEHNR and CDR2 FQNEAQ (reference sequence). V lost 1 base to trimming and J lost 0 bases, with 10 bases between them. The CDR3 loop spans 16 amino acids. The CDR3 loop reads CASSLDHVSSGNTIYF. Written as DNA, the CDR3 is TGTGCCAGCAGCTTAGATCATGTGAGCTCTGGAAACACCATATATTTT.

The rearrangement uses TRBV3-1 (or the pseudogene TRBV3-2) and TRBJ2-5; the D is unclear. V was shortened by 0 bases and J by 4 bases, with 3 bases between the two germline ends. CDR1 and CDR2 from the germline V gene are LGHDT and YNNKEL (reference sequence). The CDR3 has 12 amino acids. CDR3 sequence (DNA): TGTGCCAGCAGCCAAGATATAGAGACCCAGTACTTC. This sequence encodes CASSQDIETQYF.

V gene TRBV9 combines with J gene TRBJ2-1; TRBD2 is a possible D gene (6 bases). The CDR3 has 14 residues. Germline-derived CDR1 and CDR2 are SGDLS and YYNGEE. V was shortened by 0 bases and J by 4 bases, with 8 bases between the two germline ends. The CDR3: CASSVERGYNEQFF. For the CDR3, the DNA is TGTGCCAGCAGCGTAGAACGGGGGTACAATGAGCAGTTCTTC.

This clone has a single count. The V gene is TRBV5-1, the J gene TRBJ1-1, with D perhaps matching TRBD1 (6 bases). The V gene lost 2 bases and the J gene lost 6 bases, with 14 bases spanning the gap. The CDR3 runs to 14 residues. CDR1 and CDR2 from the germline V gene are SGHRS and YFSETQ. The CDR3 bases are TGCGCCAGCAGCTTCTGGGGGCAAGACGCTGAAGCTTTCTTT. Translated: CASSFWGQDAEAFF. The whole variable domain, remainder taken from reference TRBV5-1 and TRBJ1-1, is KAGVTQTPRYLIKTRGQQVTLSCSPISGHRSVSWYQQTPGQGLQFLFEYFSETQRNKGNFPGRFSGRQFSNSRSEMNVSTLELGDSALYLCASSFWGQDAEAFFGQGTRLTVV.

The V gene is TRBV25-1, the J gene TRBJ2-1; 7 bases are a match to TRBD2. There are 15 residues in the CDR3. V shed 6 bases and J 7 bases; nucleotides not matched to a gene: 12. CDR1 is MGHDK, CDR2 SYGVNS, per germline. CDR3 sequence (DNA): TGTGCCAGCAGCGGACGAGGGAGGGCGGTGAATGAGCAGTTCTTC. Amino acid sequence: CASSGRGRAVNEQFF.

V and J are TRBV19 and TRBJ2-7; 10 bases map to TRBD1. Germline V gene sequence: CDR1 LNHDA, CDR2 SQIVND (reference sequence). The CDR3 consists of 13 residues. V gave up 10 bases and J gave up 4 bases; unmatched junction bases: 7. CDR3 amino acids: CATGRQGAYEQYF. The CDR3 DNA reads TGTGCCACCGGGAGACAGGGGGCTTACGAGCAGTACTTC.

The chain employs TRBV6-5 and TRBJ2-1; 7 bases are shared with TRBD1. Germline V gene data show CDR1 as MNHEY and CDR2 as SVGAGI. CDR3 size: 15 residues. With 6 bases clipped from V and 0 bases from J, the junction kept 5 bases outside the gene matches. CDR3 coding DNA: TGTGCCAGCAGATCGGACAGGAGCTCCTACAATGAGCAGTTCTTC. Encoded protein: CASRSDRSSYNEQFF.

The J gene is TRBJ2-1, the V gene TRBV18, with TRBD2 matching 11 bases. Germline loops: CDR1 KGHSH, CDR2 LQKENI. V lost 0 bases and J lost 0; bases outside the gene matches: 7. The CDR3 is 19 amino acids. CDR3 loop: CASSPPTPGLAVSYNEQFF. In DNA form, the CDR3 reads TGTGCCAGCTCACCACCTACTCCGGGACTAGCGGTCTCCTACAATGAGCAGTTCTTC.

This clone was recorded only once. The rearrangement uses TRBV5-1 and TRBJ1-4; 7 bases match TRBD1. The CDR3 totals 15 residues. The V gene end was trimmed by 4 bases and the J gene end by 6 bases; junction bases not matched to a gene: 9. Germline V gives CDR1 SGHRS, CDR2 YFSETQ. CDR3 coding DNA: TGCGCCAGCAGCCCGACAGGGCGGGCCCATGAAAAACTGTTTTTT. Residues: CASSPTGRAHEKLFF. The full variable domain, rest sourced from reference TRBV5-1 and TRBJ1-4, is KAGVTQTPRYLIKTRGQQVTLSCSPISGHRSVSWYQQTPGQGLQFLFEYFSETQRNKGNFPGRFSGRQFSNSRSEMNVSTLELGDSALYLCASSPTGRAHEKLFFGSGTQLSVL.

The chain combines TRBV21-1 with TRBJ2-5; TRBD2 is taken as the D call from the table, unchecked against the DNA. TRBV21-1 is tagged as a pseudogene. This CDR3 comprises 18 residues. The CDR3 loop is CASSKRLAGVLPPETQYF. The CDR3 nucleotides are TGTGCCAGCAGCAAAAGACTAGCGGGAGTTCTTCCCCCAGAGACCCAGTACTTC.

The chain employs TRBV19 and TRBJ2-3, with 10 bases aligning to TRBD2. J gave up 0 bases and V 9 bases, and 15 bases lay outside the gene matches. CDR1 and CDR2 (germline): LNHDA, SQIVND (reference sequence). This CDR3 has 18 residues. CDR3 in amino acids: CASSRGTGGLASTDTQYF. DNA of the CDR3: TGTGCCAGCAGCAGGGGAACAGGGGGACTAGCGAGCACAGATACGCAGTATTTT.

The chain uses TRBV5-4 and TRBJ1-6; the D is unclear. CDR3 length: 17 residues. The ends were cut back, 0 bases at V and 0 bases at J, with 10 bases in the middle. The germline V gene has CDR1 SGHNT and CDR2 YYREEE (reference sequence). CDR3 coding DNA: TGTGCCAGCAGCTTGGAAAGCCTGAGCTCCTATAATTCACCCCTCCACTTT. Translation: CASSLESLSSYNSPLHF. Filled out from reference TRBV5-4 and TRBJ1-6, the complete variable domain reads ETGVTQSPTHLIKTRGQQVTLRCSSQSGHNTVSWYQQALGQGPQFIFQYYREEENGRGNFPPRFSGLQFPNYSSELNVNALELDDSALYLCASSLESLSSYNSPLHFGNGTRLTVT.